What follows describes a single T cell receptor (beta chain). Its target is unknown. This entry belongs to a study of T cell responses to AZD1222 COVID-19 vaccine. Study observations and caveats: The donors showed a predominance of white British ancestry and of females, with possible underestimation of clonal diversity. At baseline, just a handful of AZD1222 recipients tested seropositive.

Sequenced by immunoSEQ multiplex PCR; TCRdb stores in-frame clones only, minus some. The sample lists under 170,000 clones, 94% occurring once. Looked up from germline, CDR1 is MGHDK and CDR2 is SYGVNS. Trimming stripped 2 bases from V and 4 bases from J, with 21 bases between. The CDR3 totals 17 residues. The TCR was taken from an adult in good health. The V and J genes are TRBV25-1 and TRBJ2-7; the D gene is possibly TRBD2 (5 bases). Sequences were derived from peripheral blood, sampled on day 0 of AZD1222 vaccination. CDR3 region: CASSEIMAHRGFYEQYV. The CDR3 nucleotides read TGTGCCAGCAGTGAAATTATGGCACATAGAGGGTTTTACGAGCAGTACGTC.